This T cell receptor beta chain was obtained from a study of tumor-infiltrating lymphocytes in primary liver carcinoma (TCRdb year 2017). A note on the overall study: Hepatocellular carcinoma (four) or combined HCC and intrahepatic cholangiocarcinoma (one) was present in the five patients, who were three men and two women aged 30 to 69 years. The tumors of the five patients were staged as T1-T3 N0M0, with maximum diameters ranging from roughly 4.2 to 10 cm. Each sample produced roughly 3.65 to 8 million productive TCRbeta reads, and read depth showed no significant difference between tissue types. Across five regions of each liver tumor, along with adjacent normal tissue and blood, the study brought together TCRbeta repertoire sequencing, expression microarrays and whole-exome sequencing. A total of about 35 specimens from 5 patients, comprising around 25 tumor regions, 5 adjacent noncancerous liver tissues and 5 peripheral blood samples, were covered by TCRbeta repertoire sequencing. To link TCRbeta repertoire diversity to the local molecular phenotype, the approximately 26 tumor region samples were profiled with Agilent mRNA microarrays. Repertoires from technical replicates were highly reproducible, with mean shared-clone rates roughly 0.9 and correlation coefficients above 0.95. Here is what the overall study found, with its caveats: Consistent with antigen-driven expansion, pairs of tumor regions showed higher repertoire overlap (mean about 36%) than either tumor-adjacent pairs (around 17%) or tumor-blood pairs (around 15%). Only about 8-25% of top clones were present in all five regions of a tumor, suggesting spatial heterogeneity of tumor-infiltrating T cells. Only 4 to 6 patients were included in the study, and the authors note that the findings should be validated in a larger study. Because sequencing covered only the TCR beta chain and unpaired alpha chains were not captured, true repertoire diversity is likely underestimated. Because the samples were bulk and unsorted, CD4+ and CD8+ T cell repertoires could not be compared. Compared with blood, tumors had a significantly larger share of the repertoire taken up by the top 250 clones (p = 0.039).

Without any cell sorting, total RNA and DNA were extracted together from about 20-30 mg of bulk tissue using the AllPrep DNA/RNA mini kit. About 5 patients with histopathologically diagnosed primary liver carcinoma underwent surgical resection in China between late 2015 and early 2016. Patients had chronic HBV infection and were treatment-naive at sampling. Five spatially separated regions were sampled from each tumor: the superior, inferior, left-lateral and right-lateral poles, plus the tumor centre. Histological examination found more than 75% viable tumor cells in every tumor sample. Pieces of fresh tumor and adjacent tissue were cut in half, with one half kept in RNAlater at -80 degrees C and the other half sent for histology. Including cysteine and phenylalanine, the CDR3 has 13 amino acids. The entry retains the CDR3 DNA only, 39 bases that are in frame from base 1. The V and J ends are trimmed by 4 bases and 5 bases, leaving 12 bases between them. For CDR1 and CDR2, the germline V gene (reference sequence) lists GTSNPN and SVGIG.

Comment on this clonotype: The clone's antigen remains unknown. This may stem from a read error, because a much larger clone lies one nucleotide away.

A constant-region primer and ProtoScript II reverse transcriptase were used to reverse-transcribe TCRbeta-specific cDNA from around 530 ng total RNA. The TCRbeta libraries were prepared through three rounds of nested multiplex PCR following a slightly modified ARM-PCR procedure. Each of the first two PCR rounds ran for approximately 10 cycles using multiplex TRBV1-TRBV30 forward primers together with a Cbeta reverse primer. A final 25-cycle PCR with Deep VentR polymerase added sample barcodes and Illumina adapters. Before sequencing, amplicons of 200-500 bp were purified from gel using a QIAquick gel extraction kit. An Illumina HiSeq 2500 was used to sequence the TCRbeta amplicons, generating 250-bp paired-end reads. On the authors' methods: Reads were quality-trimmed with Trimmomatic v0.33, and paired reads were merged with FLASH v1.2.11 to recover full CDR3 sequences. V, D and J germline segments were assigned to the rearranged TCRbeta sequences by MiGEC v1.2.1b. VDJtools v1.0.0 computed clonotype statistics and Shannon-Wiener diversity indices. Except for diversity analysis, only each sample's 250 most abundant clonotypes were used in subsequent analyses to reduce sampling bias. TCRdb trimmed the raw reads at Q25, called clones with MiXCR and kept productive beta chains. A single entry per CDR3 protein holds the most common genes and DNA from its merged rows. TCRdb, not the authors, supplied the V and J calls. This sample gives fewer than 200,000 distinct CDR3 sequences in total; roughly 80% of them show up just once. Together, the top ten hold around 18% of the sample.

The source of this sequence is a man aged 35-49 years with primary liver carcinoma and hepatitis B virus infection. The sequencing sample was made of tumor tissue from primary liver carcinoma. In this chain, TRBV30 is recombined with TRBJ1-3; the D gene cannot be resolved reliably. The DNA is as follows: TGTGCCTGGAATGTAAATGGCCGAAACACCATATATTTT. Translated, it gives CAWNVNGRNTIYF.